Shown below are 2 T cell receptor beta chains from a single sample sequenced in a study of T cell responses to AZD1222 COVID-19 vaccine. Sequenced by immunoSEQ multiplex PCR; TCRdb stores in-frame clones only, minus some. This sample has roughly 120,000 clones, with 80% to 90% found just once. This sample comprised peripheral blood, obtained on day 0 of AZD1222 vaccination. These receptors all stem from an adult in good health.

The chain couples TRBV5-1 to TRBJ2-1, with D maybe TRBD1 (7 bases). V gave up 4 bases and J gave up 7 bases, with 15 bases separating them. The CDR3 is 14 amino acids. Germline V gene sequence: CDR1 SGHRS, CDR2 YFSETQ. DNA of the CDR3: TGCGCCAGCAGCGCGGGACAGCTTGGAAATGAGCAGTTCTTC. Amino acid sequence: CASSAGQLGNEQFF.

V usage is TRBV9 and J usage is TRBJ1-2, with D uncertain. The CDR3 covers 11 residues. Trimming cost V 6 bases and J 4 bases, with 7 bases left between them. The germline V gene encodes CDR1 SGDLS and CDR2 YYNGEE. The CDR3 DNA sequence: TGTGCCAGCATAGGGCTCTATGGCTACACCTTC. Amino acids: CASIGLYGYTF.